This T cell receptor beta chain was documented in a study of blood T cell repertoires in COVID-19. About the study: The United States, Italy and Spain supplied acute and convalescent COVID-19 samples. PBMCs, B-cell-depleted T cells, or T cells were the source of the cDNA or gDNA that made up the material.

Looked up from germline, CDR1 is LGHDT and CDR2 is YNNKEL (reference sequence). The CDR3 length is 22 residues. Losses at the gene ends were 4 bases for V and 1 base for J; bases not matched to a gene: 26. TCRdb's table, derived via immunoSEQ multiplex PCR, lists solely in-frame clones and lacks some. This sample has roughly 130,000 clones, with 84% found just once. Those who participated ranged in age from roughly 18 to 95 years and resided in about 24 US areas. The study assigned cohorts using participant-reported clinical history. The TCR comes from a woman in her forties or fifties with acute COVID-19. Sequenced: PBMCs or T cells enriched from blood (not recorded which). V and J are TRBV3-1 (or the pseudogene TRBV3-2) and TRBJ2-5; 8 bases match TRBD2. Written as DNA, the CDR3 is TGTGCCAGCAGCCGACGGCCATTTCAGGGAGGTCCAGCGGGAGTATCCCAAGAGACCCAGTACTTC. The encoded protein is CASSRRPFQGGPAGVSQETQYF.